The 19 T cell receptor beta chains given below trace back to one sample, sequenced in a study of T-cell reconstitution after alpha-beta-depleted transplantation in children. Researchers prepared the TCRbeta library using unique molecular identifiers, the study reports. TCRdb used MiXCR to reprocess the PCR reads, holding one entry per CDR3 protein. This table has about 980,000 distinct CDR3 sequences, around 30% appearing once. Material: PBMCs, mostly from graft donor cells, obtained 360 days after TCRalphabeta/CD19-depleted stem cell transplant. These TCRs come from a boy under two years old who had a stem cell transplant for SCID, so the T cells may come from the graft donor.

This clonotype was counted ten times or more. This chain uses TRBV18 with TRBJ2-7, with D hard to call. The CDR3 has 14 residues. Germline lookup yields CDR1 KGHSH and CDR2 LQKENI. The V end was cut by 1 base, the J end by 0 bases, with 7 bases between. The CDR3 coding sequence is TGTGCCAGCTCACCACAGGGTGCCTCCTACGAGCAGTACTTC. Encoded protein: CASSPQGASYEQYF. Complete variable domain (other parts from reference TRBV18 and TRBJ2-7): NAGVMQNPRHLVRRRGQEARLRCSPMKGHSHVYWYRQLPEEGLKFMVYLQKENIIDESGMPKERFSAEFPKEGPSILRIQQVVRGDSAAYFCASSPQGASYEQYFGPGTRLTVT.

This clonotype occurred a few times. This chain uses TRBV5-1 with TRBJ2-2, with D perhaps matching TRBD2 (6 bases). Trimming removed 6 bases at V and 0 bases at J, with 18 bases between. The CDR3 is 17 amino acids. Germline values: CDR1 SGHRS, CDR2 YFSETQ. The CDR3, as DNA: TGCGCCAGCAAGGAGGGCCAACCCTTATCGAACACCGGGGAGCTGTTTTTT. Protein: CASKEGQPLSNTGELFF.

The chain recombines TRBV7-2 with TRBJ2-7; 7 bases are a match to TRBD1. The junction had 17 bases not matched to a gene; V was cut back by 5 bases and J by 4 bases. The CDR3 is 17 residues long. Germline CDR1 reads SGHTA; CDR2 reads FQGNSA. As DNA, the CDR3 is TGTGCCAGCAGCCAGCCCAGGGGGTCATTGACGATGTACGAGCAGTACTTC. Translation gives CASSQPRGSLTMYEQYF.

The rearrangement links TRBV20-1 to TRBJ2-1; no clear D gene. CDR1 is DFQATT, CDR2 SNEGSKA, per germline (reference sequence). The V end lost 5 bases, the J end lost 4 bases, and 12 bases lay between the germline ends. CDR3 length: 13 residues. CDR3 sequence reads: CSALPDPYNEQFF. The CDR3 bases are TGCAGTGCTCTACCCGACCCTTACAATGAGCAGTTCTTC.

This clonotype turned up a few times. This chain joins TRBV24-1 and TRBJ2-3; 9 bases fit TRBD2. Germline V gene data show CDR1 as KGHDR and CDR2 as SFDVKD. V was clipped by 7 bases and J by 0 bases; unmatched bases: 1. This CDR3 contains 14 residues. The CDR3 is CATRAGGSTDTQYF. For the CDR3, the DNA is TGTGCCACCAGAGCGGGGGGAAGCACAGATACGCAGTATTTT.

The rearrangement uses TRBV29-1 and TRBJ1-1; D might be TRBD1 (5 bases). V was pared by 1 base and J by 10 bases, with 13 bases between. The CDR3 covers 12 residues. Germline values: CDR1 SQVTM, CDR2 ANQGSEA. In nucleotides, the CDR3 is TGCAGCGTTGAAGTGGCAGGGCTACCAGCTTTCTTT. Translated: CSVEVAGLPAFF.

This clonotype occurred many times. This chain uses TRBV10-3 with TRBJ2-5, with D hard to call. Germline-derived CDR1 and CDR2 are ENHRY and SYGVKD. The CDR3 contains 12 residues. The V and J ends lost 2 bases and 5 bases respectively, with 6 bases between them. The DNA for the CDR3 is TGTGCCATCAGTGAGCTCGGTGAGACCCAGTACTTC. Residues: CAISELGETQYF.

About this clonotype itself: Germline is not matched at one junction end, which may reflect a read error. V is TRBV5-1 and J is TRBJ2-7; the D gene is possibly TRBD1 (5 bases). The V gene's germline CDR1 is SGHRS and CDR2 YFSETQ. The CDR3 runs to 15 residues. CDR3 coding DNA: TGCGCCTGCAGCTTCCGAGACAGCTTATTTTCCGAGCAGTACTTC. Translated, it gives CACSFRDSLFSEQYF.

The chain combines TRBV5-1 with TRBJ2-3; TRBD1 or TRBD2 may be the D gene (5 bases each). V lost 7 bases and J lost 4, with 13 bases in between. The germline CDR1 and CDR2 sequences are SGHRS and YFSETQ. The CDR3 totals 13 residues. The CDR3, as DNA: TGCGCCAGCTTTCGGGACGTCTCAGATACGCAGTATTTT. It codes for CASFRDVSDTQYF. The variable domain in full, completed from reference TRBV5-1 and TRBJ2-3, reads KAGVTQTPRYLIKTRGQQVTLSCSPISGHRSVSWYQQTPGQGLQFLFEYFSETQRNKGNFPGRFSGRQFSNSRSEMNVSTLELGDSALYLCASFRDVSDTQYFGPGTRLTVL.

The rearrangement links TRBV4-3 to TRBJ2-1, with D tentatively TRBD1 (6 bases). The CDR3 consists of 15 residues. Trimming stripped 0 bases from V and 4 bases from J, with 10 bases between. The germline V gene has CDR1 LGHNA and CDR2 YSLEER. CDR3 loop: CASSQDKDRYNEQFF. The CDR3 DNA follows: TGCGCCAGCAGCCAAGATAAGGACAGATACAATGAGCAGTTCTTC.

The V and J genes are TRBV6-1 and TRBJ2-7, with D possibly matching TRBD2 (6 bases). The V and J ends lost 6 bases and 5 bases respectively, with 20 bases between them. The CDR3 spans 15 residues. Germline CDR1 MNHNS, CDR2 SASEGT. The CDR3 bases are TGTGCCAGCAGCACCTATACGGGGGTTTACCACGAGCAGTACTTC. Protein: CASSTYTGVYHEQYF.

This clonotype was found a few times. The chain employs TRBV5-1 and TRBJ1-6, with 9 bases that match TRBD1. The length of the CDR3 is 16 residues. The germline V gene has CDR1 SGHRS and CDR2 YFSETQ. Losses at the gene ends were 4 bases for V and 8 bases for J; bases not matched to a gene: 10. The CDR3 region is CASSLLGGTGYSPLHF. The CDR3 DNA follows: TGCGCCAGCAGCCTATTGGGGGGGACAGGGTATTCACCCCTCCACTTT.

The V gene is TRBV4-3, the J gene TRBJ2-2; D ambiguous. Trimming shortened V by 1 base and J by 1 base, and 4 bases separated the two germline ends. The V gene's germline CDR1 is LGHNA and CDR2 YSLEER. The CDR3 sequence is 14 residues long. CDR3 sequence: CASSQGKNTGELFF. CDR3 nucleotides: TGCGCCAGCAGCCAAGGGAAGAACACCGGGGAGCTGTTTTTT.

The chain recombines TRBV20-1 with TRBJ2-1; 11 nucleotides match TRBD2. The V gene's germline CDR1 is DFQATT and CDR2 SNEGSKA (reference sequence). Trimming took 3 bases from V and 6 from J; bases not matched to a gene: 22. CDR3 size: 20 residues. The CDR3 region has the DNA TGCAGTGCTAGGAATCGGAGGCTAGCGGGGGGCGCCACGAGAGGCAATGAGCAGTTCTTC. This gives the protein CSARNRRLAGGATRGNEQFF.

This rearrangement joins TRBV3-1 to TRBJ2-1; D remains ambiguous. Germline CDR1 LGHDT, CDR2 YNNKEL (reference sequence). V lost 2 bases and J 12 bases, leaving 17 bases between the germline ends. The CDR3 spans 14 residues. CDR3 bases: TGTGCCAGCAGCCAACGACGACCACTATTGGGGCAGTTCTTC. It encodes CASSQRRPLLGQFF.

This clonotype was observed a few times. The chain carries TRBV29-1 and TRBJ2-1, with D perhaps assigned TRBD1 or TRBD2 (5 bases each). V gave up 4 bases and J gave up 4 bases, with 20 bases separating them. The CDR3 runs 16 residues. CDR1 and CDR2 (germline): SQVTM, ANQGSEA. The CDR3 reads CSVVVTGTAMYNEQFF. For the CDR3, the DNA is TGCAGCGTTGTCGTCACCGGGACGGCAATGTACAATGAGCAGTTCTTC.

This clonotype was detected a few times. This rearrangement joins TRBV4-1 to TRBJ1-1; 8 bases align to TRBD1. V lost 1 base and J lost 5; bases outside the gene matches: 9. Germline CDR1 MGHRA, CDR2 YSYEKL. This CDR3 has 16 residues. CDR3 bases: TGCGCCAGCAGCCAAGGGCGGGGTCAGGGGGCGACTGAAGCTTTCTTT. Encoded protein: CASSQGRGQGATEAFF.

This clonotype has ten or more counts. The rearrangement joins TRBV29-1 to TRBJ2-1; perhaps TRBD1 as D (7 bases). Trimming took off 4 bases at V and 4 bases at J, with 11 bases between the two ends. The CDR3 sequence is 13 residues long. Germline CDR1 is SQVTM and CDR2 is ANQGSEA. The CDR3 DNA is TGCAGCGTTGGTCAGGGGGGATACAATGAGCAGTTCTTC. This sequence encodes CSVGQGGYNEQFF.

The genes are TRBV3-1 and TRBJ2-3, with D perhaps TRBD1 or TRBD2 (5 bases each). The CDR3 is 16 amino acids. CDR1 LGHDT and CDR2 YNNKEL come from the germline V gene (reference sequence). V dropped 0 bases and J dropped 1 base, with 11 bases sitting between them. CDR3 DNA sequence: TGTGCCAGCAGCCAAGAGGGGGTAGGGGGCACAGATACGCAGTATTTT. Translating it yields CASSQEGVGGTDTQYF.